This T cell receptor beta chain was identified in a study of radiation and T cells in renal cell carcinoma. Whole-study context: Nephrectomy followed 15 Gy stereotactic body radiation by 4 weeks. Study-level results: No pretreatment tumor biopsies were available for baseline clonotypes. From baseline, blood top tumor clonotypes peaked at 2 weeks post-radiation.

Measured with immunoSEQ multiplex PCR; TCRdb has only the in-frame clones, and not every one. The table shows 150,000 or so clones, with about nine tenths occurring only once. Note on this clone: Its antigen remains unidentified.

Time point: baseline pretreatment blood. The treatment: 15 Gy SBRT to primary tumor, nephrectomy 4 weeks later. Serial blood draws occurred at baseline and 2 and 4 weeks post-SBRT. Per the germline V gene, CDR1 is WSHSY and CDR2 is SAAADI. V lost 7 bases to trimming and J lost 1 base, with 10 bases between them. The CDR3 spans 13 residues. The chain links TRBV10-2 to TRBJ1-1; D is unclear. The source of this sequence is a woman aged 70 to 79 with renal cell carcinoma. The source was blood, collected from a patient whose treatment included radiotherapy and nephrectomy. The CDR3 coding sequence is TGCGCCAGCACCCCGGACGGGAACACTGAAGCTTTCTTT. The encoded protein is CASTPDGNTEAFF.